This T cell receptor (beta chain) derives from a study of blood T cell repertoires in COVID-19. Study in general: Acute-phase and convalescent COVID-19 samples originated in the United States, Italy and Spain. PBMCs, B-cell-depleted T cells, or T cells were the source of the cDNA or gDNA that made up the material.

Between the trimmed V and J ends, which lost 6 bases and 4 bases, there was a span of 12 bases. CDR3 length equals 13 residues. CDR1 and CDR2 (germline): WSHSY, SAAADI. Per the original data handling: Amplifying reference gene primers gave estimates of nucleated cell counts. Some clones are missing from TCRdb's copy, which holds only in-frame ones; the method was immunoSEQ multiplex PCR. The V and J calls and the clone size are those of that table, but D and trimming were determined from the DNA. The sample consists of some 250,000 clones, over 65% of them appearing once. This clonotype was sampled from a woman older than 75 with acute or convalescent COVID-19. What was sequenced was peripheral blood. The J gene is TRBJ1-1, the V gene TRBV10-2; D perhaps matches TRBD1 (6 bases). For the CDR3, the DNA is TGCGCCAGCAGGCCCTCCAGGGGCACTGAAGCTTTCTTT. This sequence encodes CASRPSRGTEAFF.